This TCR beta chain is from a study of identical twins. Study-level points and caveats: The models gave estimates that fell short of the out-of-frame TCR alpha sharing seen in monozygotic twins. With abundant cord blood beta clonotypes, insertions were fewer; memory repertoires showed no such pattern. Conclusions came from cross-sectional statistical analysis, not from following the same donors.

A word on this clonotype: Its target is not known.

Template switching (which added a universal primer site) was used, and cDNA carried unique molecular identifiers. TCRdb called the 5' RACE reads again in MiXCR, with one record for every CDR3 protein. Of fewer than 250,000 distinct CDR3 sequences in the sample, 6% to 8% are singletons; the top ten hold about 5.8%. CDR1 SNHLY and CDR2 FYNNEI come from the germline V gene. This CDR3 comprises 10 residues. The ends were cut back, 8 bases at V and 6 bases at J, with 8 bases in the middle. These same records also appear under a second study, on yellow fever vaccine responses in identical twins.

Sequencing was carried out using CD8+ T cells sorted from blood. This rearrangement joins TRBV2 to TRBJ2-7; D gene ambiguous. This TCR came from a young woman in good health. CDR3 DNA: TGTGCCAGCGGGTTGGGCGAGCAGTACTTC. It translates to CASGLGEQYF.